Listed here are 10 T cell receptor beta chains from one sample, sequenced in a study of blood T cell repertoires in COVID-19. Data came from immunoSEQ multiplex PCR; TCRdb stores just in-frame clones and leaves some out. The sample includes 310,000 or so clones, roughly 92% of them seen just once. The sample was peripheral blood. The receptors here all came from a woman younger than 45 with COVID-19, enrolled during active disease.

The chain combines TRBV12-3 or TRBV12-4 with TRBJ1-5; D gene ambiguous. The CDR3 runs 12 residues. With 6 bases removed from V and 4 bases from J, the gap between germline ends came to 7 bases. CDR3 DNA sequence: TGTGCCAGCAGATCACTGAATCAGCCCCAGCATTTT. This gives the protein CASRSLNQPQHF.

V gene TRBV5-5 combines with J gene TRBJ2-1; 9 bases align to TRBD2. The CDR3 consists of 16 residues. Germline V gene sequence: CDR1 SGHKS, CDR2 YYEKEE (reference sequence). V dropped 1 base and J dropped 9; count of bases not matched to a gene: 11. The CDR3 DNA follows: TGTGCCAGCAGCTTGAGAACGGCGGGAGGGCAGAGTGAGCAGTTCTTC. This encodes CASSLRTAGGQSEQFF. The full variable domain, with the rest looked up from reference TRBV5-5 and TRBJ2-1, is DAGVTQSPTHLIKTRGQQVTLRCSPISGHKSVSWYQQVLGQGPQFIFQYYEKEERGRGNFPDRFSARQFPNYSSELNVNALLLGDSALYLCASSLRTAGGQSEQFFGPGTRLTVL.

The rearrangement uses TRBV3-1 (or the pseudogene TRBV3-2) and TRBJ2-5; 11 bases line up with TRBD1. The length of the CDR3 is 14 residues. Germline V gene data show CDR1 as LGHDT and CDR2 as YNNKEL (reference sequence). J gave up 5 bases and V 3 bases, and 2 bases lay outside the gene matches. The CDR3 coding sequence is TGTGCCAGCAGCCAGCGGACAGGGGGCGAGACCCAGTACTTC. Protein sequence: CASSQRTGGETQYF.

This clone has more than one count but fewer than ten. The chain combines TRBV5-1 with TRBJ1-1; TRBD1 agrees at 10 bases. Trimming at V came to 5 bases and at J to 0 bases, leaving 4 bases not matched to a gene. Per germline, CDR1 SGHRS and CDR2 YFSETQ. CDR3 length: 15 residues. CDR3 loop: CASSGTGAMNTEAFF. The DNA for the CDR3 is TGCGCCAGCAGTGGGACAGGGGCGATGAACACTGAAGCTTTCTTT.

J is TRBJ2-3 and V is TRBV7-6; 12 positions match TRBD2. The CDR3 is made up of 18 amino acids. V shed 2 bases, J shed 5 bases, and the junction held 11 bases outside the gene matches. CDR1 is SGHVS, CDR2 FNYEAQ, per germline. As DNA, the CDR3 is TGTGCCAGCAGCTTAACGGACCTGCGACTAGCGGGAGAAGATACGCAGTATTTT. Its protein product is CASSLTDLRLAGEDTQYF. Filled out from reference TRBV7-6 and TRBJ2-3, the complete variable domain reads GAGVSQSPRYKVTKRGQDVALRCDPISGHVSLYWYRQALGQGPEFLTYFNYEAQQDKSGLPNDRFSAERPEGSISTLTIQRTEQRDSAMYRCASSLTDLRLAGEDTQYFGPGTRLTVL.

The chain recombines TRBV4-1 with TRBJ2-3; 10 positions match TRBD2. The germline V gene encodes CDR1 MGHRA and CDR2 YSYEKL. The V segment lost 0 bases and the J segment 5 bases; nucleotides outside the gene matches: 8. The CDR3 contains 17 residues. The CDR3 loop is CASSQERRLAGVDTQYF. The CDR3 DNA reads TGCGCCAGCAGCCAAGAACGTCGGCTAGCGGGGGTAGATACGCAGTATTTT.

The rearrangement links TRBV6-1 to TRBJ1-2, with D uncertain. Trimming took off 3 bases at V and 2 bases at J, with 13 bases between the two ends. The germline V gene encodes CDR1 MNHNS and CDR2 SASEGT. CDR3 length: 15 amino acids. This chain's CDR3 is CASSDPVPLNYGYTF. The CDR3 coding sequence is TGTGCCAGCAGTGACCCAGTCCCCCTCAACTATGGCTACACCTTC.

This clone was observed a handful of times. The CDR3 nucleotides read TGTGCCAGCACCCCAGAACCAAATCAGTCAGGAAACACCATATATTTT. This translates into CASTPEPNQSGNTIYF. The gene calls are TRBV2 and TRBJ1-3; D is uncertain. V lost 7 bases, J lost 4 bases, and 20 bases lay in between. This CDR3 is 16 amino acids long. Germline V gene lookup returns CDR1 SNHLY and CDR2 FYNNEI.

This chain connects TRBV4-1 to TRBJ1-2; TRBD1 aligns across 9 bases. The CDR3 is made up of 14 amino acids. The ends lost 3 bases at V and 6 bases at J; junction bases unmatched: 5. Germline V lookup: CDR1 MGHRA, CDR2 YSYEKL. The CDR3 protein is CASSQGTGRDGYTF. In DNA form, the CDR3 reads TGCGCCAGCAGCCAGGGGACAGGGAGGGATGGCTACACCTTC.

This chain links TRBV5-4 with TRBJ2-2; a weak D match, TRBD2 (6 bases). The germline V gene has CDR1 SGHNT and CDR2 YYREEE (reference sequence). The CDR3 has 16 amino acids. V was shortened by 0 bases and J by 0 bases, with 9 bases between the two germline ends. This CDR3 reads CASSLAGTPNTGELFF. In nucleotides, the CDR3 is TGTGCCAGCAGCTTGGCCGGGACTCCGAACACCGGGGAGCTGTTTTTT. Filled out from reference TRBV5-4 and TRBJ2-2, the complete variable domain reads ETGVTQSPTHLIKTRGQQVTLRCSSQSGHNTVSWYQQALGQGPQFIFQYYREEENGRGNFPPRFSGLQFPNYSSELNVNALELDDSALYLCASSLAGTPNTGELFFGEGSRLTVL.